The 2 T cell receptor beta chains listed next were all sequenced from one sample in a study of shared clonotypes between healthy human individuals. TCRdb's copy holds only in-frame clones and misses some; the assay was immunoSEQ multiplex PCR. This table holds some 500,000 clones, 96% found once. The sequenced sample was naive CD4+ T cells sorted from blood. The subset denotes: CD45RA+ positively selected. The receptors derive from a woman in her twenties or thirties in good health.

The chain combines TRBV11-1 with TRBJ2-7; weak D call: TRBD2 (6 bases). The CDR3 length is 14 residues. Germline CDR1 is SGHAT and CDR2 is FQDESV (reference sequence). V was trimmed by 6 bases and J by 7 bases, leaving 19 bases between them. In nucleotides, the CDR3 is TGTGCCAGCAGGTCCACGGGGACTTCTGCGGAGCAGTACTTC. Translating gives CASRSTGTSAEQYF. Full variable domain (missing parts from reference TRBV11-1 and TRBJ2-7): EAEVAQSPRYKITEKSQAVAFWCDPISGHATLYWYRQILGQGPELLVQFQDESVVDDSQLPKDRFSAERLKGVDSTLKIQPAELGDSAMYLCASRSTGTSAEQYFGPGTRLTVT.

The sample holds one count of this clone. This chain joins TRBV27 and TRBJ1-4, with D possibly matching TRBD1 (5 bases). Germline CDR1 and CDR2: MNHEY and SMNVEV (reference sequence). Trimming removed 8 bases at V and 3 bases at J, with 16 bases between. The length of the CDR3 is 15 residues. This CDR3 is CASFPSGRANEKLFF. The CDR3 DNA reads as TGTGCCAGCTTTCCCTCAGGGAGAGCTAATGAAAAACTGTTTTTT.